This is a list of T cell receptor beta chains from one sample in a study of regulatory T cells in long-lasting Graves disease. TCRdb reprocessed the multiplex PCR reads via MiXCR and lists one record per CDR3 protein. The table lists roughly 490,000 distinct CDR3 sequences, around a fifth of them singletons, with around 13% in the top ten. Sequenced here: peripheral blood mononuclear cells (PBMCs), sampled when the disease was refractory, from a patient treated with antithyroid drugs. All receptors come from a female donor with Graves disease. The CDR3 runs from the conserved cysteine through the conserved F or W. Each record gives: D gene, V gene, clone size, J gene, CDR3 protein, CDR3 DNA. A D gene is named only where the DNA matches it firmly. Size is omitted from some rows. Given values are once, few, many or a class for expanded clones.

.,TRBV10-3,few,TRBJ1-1,CAISESGTGNTEAFF,TGTGCCATCAGTGAGTCCGGGACGGGCAACACTGAAGCTTTCTTT
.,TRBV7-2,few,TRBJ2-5,CASTPGVAQTQYF,TGTGCCAGCACCCCGGGGGTAGCCCAGACCCAGTACTTC
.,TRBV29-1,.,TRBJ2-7,CSVDPNPPYEQYF,TGCAGCGTTGACCCCAACCCGCCGTACGAGCAGTACTTC
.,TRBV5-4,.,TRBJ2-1,CASSLGGSNNEQFF,TGTGCCAGCAGCTTGGGGGGGTCCAACAATGAGCAGTTCTTC
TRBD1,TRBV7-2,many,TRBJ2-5,CASSSFPRGPSGETQYF,TGTGCCAGCAGCTCATTCCCCAGGGGGCCATCCGGGGAGACCCAGTACTTC
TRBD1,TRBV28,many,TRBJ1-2,CASSFDRVYGYTF,TGTGCCAGCAGTTTCGACAGGGTCTATGGCTACACCTTC
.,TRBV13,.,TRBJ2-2,CASTHSGYANTGELFF,TGTGCCAGCACCCACTCGGGGTACGCGAACACCGGGGAGCTGTTTTTT
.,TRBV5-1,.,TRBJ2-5,CASSSSNPVRGLQYQETQYF,TGCGCCAGCAGCTCATCAAACCCGGTGAGGGGGTTACAGTACCAAGAGACCCAGTACTTC
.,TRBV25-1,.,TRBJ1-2,CASSPPDSPIRGYTF,TGTGCCAGCAGTCCGCCGGACAGCCCAATCCGTGGCTACACCTTC
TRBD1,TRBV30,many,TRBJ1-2,CAWSGQATVYTF,TGTGCCTGGTCTGGACAGGCCACGGTCTACACCTTC
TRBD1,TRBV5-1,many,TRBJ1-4,CASSFGTASEKLFF,TGCGCCAGCAGCTTCGGGACAGCGTCCGAAAAACTGTTTTTT
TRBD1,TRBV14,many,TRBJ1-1,CASSYGQAPTTEAFF,TGTGCCAGCAGCTATGGACAGGCCCCAACCACTGAAGCTTTCTTT
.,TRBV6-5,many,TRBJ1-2,CASSYGLEDYGYTF,TGTGCCAGCAGTTACGGCCTAGAGGACTATGGCTACACCTTC
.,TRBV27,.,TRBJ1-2,CASSLKGTAYGYTF,TGTGCCAGCAGTTTAAAGGGGACCGCCTATGGCTACACCTTC
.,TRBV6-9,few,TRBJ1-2,CASSYEGRSTF,TGTGCCAGCAGTTACGAAGGCCGGAGCACCTTC